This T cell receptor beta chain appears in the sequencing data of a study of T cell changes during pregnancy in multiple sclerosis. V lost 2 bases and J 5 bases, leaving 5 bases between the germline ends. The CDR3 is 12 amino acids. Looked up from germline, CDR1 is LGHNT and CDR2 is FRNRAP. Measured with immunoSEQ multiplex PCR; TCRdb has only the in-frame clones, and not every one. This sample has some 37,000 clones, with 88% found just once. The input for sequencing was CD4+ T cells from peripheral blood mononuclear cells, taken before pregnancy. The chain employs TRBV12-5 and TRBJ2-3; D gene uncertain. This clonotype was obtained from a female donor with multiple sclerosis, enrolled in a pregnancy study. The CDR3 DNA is TGTGCTAGTGGTTTGCAACTAGATACGCAGTATTTT. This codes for CASGLQLDTQYF. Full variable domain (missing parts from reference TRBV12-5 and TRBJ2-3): DARVTQTPRHKVTEMGQEVTMRCQPILGHNTVFWYRQTMMQGLELLAYFRNRAPLDDSGMPKDRFSAEMPDATLATLKIQPSEPRDSAVYFCASGLQLDTQYFGPGTRLTVL.